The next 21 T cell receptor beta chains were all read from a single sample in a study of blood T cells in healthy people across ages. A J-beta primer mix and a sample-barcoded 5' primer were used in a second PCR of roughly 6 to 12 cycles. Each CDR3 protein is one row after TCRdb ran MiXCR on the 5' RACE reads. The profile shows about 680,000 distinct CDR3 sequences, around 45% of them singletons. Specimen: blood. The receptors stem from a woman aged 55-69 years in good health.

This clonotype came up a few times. The CDR3 DNA follows: TGTGCCACCAGCAGAGGGCTGGCCGAAGATACGCAGTATTTT. The encoded protein is CATSRGLAEDTQYF. The genes are TRBV15 and TRBJ2-3; D is unclear. CDR1 and CDR2 from the germline V gene are LNHNV and YYDKDF (reference sequence). The CDR3 has 14 amino acids. V was clipped by 1 base and J by 5 bases, with 10 bases between them.

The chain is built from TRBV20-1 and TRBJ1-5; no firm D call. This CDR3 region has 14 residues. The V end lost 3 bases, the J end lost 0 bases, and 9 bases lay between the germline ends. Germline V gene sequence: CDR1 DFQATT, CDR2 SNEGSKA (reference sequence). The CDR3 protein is CSASASYSNQPQHF. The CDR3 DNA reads TGCAGTGCTAGCGCATCTTATAGCAATCAGCCCCAGCATTTT.

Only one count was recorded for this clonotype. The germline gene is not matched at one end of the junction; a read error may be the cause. This chain's CDR3 is CASSFGGGAYSEQFF. The CDR3 nucleotides are TGTGCCAGCAGCTTTGGGGGAGGGGCATACAGTGAGCAGTTCTTC. The rearrangement uses TRBV11-1 and TRBJ2-1; 7 bases map to TRBD2. This CDR3 contains 15 residues. Per the germline V gene, CDR1 is SGHAT and CDR2 is FQDESV (reference sequence).

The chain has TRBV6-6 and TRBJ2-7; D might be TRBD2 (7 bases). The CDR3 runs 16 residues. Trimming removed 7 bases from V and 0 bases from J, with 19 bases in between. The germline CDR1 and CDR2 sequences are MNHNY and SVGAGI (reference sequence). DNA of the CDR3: TGTGCCAGCACCAGCCGGGGGGCTATTAGCTCCTACGAGCAGTACTTC. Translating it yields CASTSRGAISSYEQYF.

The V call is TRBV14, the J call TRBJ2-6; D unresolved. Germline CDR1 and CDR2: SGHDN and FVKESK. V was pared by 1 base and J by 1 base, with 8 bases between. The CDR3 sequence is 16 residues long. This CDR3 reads CASSQALSSGANVLTF. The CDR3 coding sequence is TGTGCCAGCAGCCAAGCTCTGTCTTCTGGGGCCAACGTCCTGACTTTC.

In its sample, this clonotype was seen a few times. The CDR3 sequence: CASRSTRDPAYEQYF. In nucleotides, the CDR3 is TGTGCCAGCAGGTCAACCCGGGACCCCGCCTACGAGCAGTACTTC. The V gene is TRBV7-3, the J gene TRBJ2-7; D may be TRBD1 or TRBD2 (5 bases each). The CDR3 consists of 15 residues. The V gene lost 6 bases and the J gene lost 2 bases, with 17 bases spanning the gap. Germline CDR1 and CDR2: SGHTA and FQGTGA.

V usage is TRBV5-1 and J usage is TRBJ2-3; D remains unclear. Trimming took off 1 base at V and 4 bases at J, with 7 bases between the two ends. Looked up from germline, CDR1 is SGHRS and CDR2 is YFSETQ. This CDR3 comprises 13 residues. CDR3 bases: TGCGCCAGCAGCTTGCATGAGGCAGATACGCAGTATTTT. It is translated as CASSLHEADTQYF.

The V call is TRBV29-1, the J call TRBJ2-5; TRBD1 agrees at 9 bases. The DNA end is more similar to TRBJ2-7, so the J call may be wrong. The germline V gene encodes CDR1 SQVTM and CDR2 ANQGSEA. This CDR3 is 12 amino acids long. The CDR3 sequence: CSAGTGLYEQYF. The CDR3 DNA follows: TGCAGCGCCGGGACAGGGCTATACGAGCAGTACTTC.

For the CDR3, the DNA is TGCGCCAGCAGCCAAGCATGGGAGGCCAAGTACAATGAGCAGTTCTTC. It is translated as CASSQAWEAKYNEQFF. This chain links TRBV4-3 with TRBJ2-1; a weak D match, TRBD2 (6 bases). V shed 1 base and J shed 4 bases, with 14 bases lying between them. The CDR3 sequence is 16 residues long. Germline values: CDR1 LGHNA, CDR2 YSLEER.

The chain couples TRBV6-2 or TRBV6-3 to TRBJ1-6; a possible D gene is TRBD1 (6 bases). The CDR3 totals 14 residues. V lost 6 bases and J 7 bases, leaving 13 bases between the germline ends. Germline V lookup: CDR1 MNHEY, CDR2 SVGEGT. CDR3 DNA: TGTGCCAGCAGCCCCTGGACAGAGAATTCACCCCTCCACTTT. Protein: CASSPWTENSPLHF.

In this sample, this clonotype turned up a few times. The CDR3 DNA sequence: TGCAGTGCTGACAGGGGCGATCAGCCCCAGCATTTT. It is translated as CSADRGDQPQHF. V usage is TRBV20-1 and J usage is TRBJ1-5; 8 nucleotides agree with TRBD1. The germline CDR1 and CDR2 sequences are DFQATT and SNEGSKA (reference sequence). With 5 bases clipped from V and 5 bases from J, the junction kept 2 bases outside the gene matches. This CDR3 has 12 residues.

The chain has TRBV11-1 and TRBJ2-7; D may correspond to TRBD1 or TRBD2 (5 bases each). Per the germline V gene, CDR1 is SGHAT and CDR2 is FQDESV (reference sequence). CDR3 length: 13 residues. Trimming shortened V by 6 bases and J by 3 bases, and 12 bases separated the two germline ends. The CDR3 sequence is CASRSGTGYEQYF. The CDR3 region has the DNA TGTGCCAGCAGGTCAGGGACGGGCTACGAGCAGTACTTC.

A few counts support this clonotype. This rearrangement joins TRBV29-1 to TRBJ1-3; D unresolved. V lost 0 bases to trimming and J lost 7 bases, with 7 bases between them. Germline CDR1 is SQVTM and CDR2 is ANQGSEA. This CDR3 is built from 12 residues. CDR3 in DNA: TGCAGCGTTGAAGATCTGGTTAACACCATATATTTT. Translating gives CSVEDLVNTIYF.

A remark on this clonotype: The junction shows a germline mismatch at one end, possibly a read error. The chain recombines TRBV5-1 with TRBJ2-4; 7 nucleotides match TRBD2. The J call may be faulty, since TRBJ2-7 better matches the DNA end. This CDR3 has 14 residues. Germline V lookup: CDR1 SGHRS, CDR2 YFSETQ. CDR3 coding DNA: TGCGCCAGCAGCCGGGGGGACGGATCCTCCGAGCAGTACTTC. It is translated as CASSRGDGSSEQYF.

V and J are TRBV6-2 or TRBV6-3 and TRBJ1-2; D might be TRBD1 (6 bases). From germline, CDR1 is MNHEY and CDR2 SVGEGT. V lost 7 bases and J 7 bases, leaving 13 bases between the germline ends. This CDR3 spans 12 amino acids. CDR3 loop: CASIGGDGGYTF. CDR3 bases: TGTGCCAGCATCGGGGGCGACGGTGGCTACACCTTC.

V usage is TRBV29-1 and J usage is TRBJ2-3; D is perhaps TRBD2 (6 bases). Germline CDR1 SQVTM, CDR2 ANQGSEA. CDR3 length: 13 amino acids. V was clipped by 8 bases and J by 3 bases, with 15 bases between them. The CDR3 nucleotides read TGCAGCCTCTCGGTGGGGAGGACAGATACGCAGTATTTT. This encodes CSLSVGRTDTQYF.

This CDR3 is CSVDKSGGAGEQYF. As DNA, the CDR3 is TGCAGCGTTGATAAAAGCGGGGGGGCGGGCGAGCAGTACTTC. The chain links TRBV29-1 to TRBJ2-7; 10 bases map to TRBD2. After removal of 3 bases from V and 6 bases from J, the junction contained 8 bases not matched to a gene. This CDR3 spans 14 amino acids. Germline CDR1 SQVTM, CDR2 ANQGSEA.

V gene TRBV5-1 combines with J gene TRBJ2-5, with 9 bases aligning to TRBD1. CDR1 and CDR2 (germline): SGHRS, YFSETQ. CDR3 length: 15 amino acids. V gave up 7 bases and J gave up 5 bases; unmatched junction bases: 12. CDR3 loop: CASGASGQGRETQYF. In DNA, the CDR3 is TGCGCCAGCGGGGCCTCGGGACAGGGTAGGGAGACCCAGTACTTC.

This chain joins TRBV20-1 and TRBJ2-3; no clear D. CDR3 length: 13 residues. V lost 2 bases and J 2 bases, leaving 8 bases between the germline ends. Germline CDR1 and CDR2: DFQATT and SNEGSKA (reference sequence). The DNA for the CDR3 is TGCAGTGCTAGACCGGACCTCACAGATACGCAGTATTTT. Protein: CSARPDLTDTQYF.

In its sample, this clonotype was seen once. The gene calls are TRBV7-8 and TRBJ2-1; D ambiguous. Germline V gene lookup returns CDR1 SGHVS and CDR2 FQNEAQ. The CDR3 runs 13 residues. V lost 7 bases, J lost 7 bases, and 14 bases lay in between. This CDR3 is CASTLAPGNEQFF. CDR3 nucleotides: TGTGCCAGCACCCTGGCCCCTGGAAATGAGCAGTTCTTC.

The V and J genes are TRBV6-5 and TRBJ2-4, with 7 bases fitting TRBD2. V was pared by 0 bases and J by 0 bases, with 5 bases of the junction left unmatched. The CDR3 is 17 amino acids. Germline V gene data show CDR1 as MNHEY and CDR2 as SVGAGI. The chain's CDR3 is CASSYSSSGLAKNIQYF. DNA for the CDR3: TGTGCCAGCAGTTACTCTTCTAGCGGACTAGCCAAAAACATTCAGTACTTC.